The 32 T cell receptor beta chains below were found in one sample sequenced in a study of shared clonotypes between healthy human individuals. Naive CD8 cells lacked CD45RO, underwent positive selection for CCR7 and left out terminally differentiated effector memory CD45RA+ cells. Sequenced by immunoSEQ multiplex PCR; TCRdb stores in-frame clones only, minus some. Altogether approximately 2,200,000 clones are present, about 93% being singletons, with the ten largest covering 1.7%. Sequenced material: naive CD8+ T cells from PBMCs. All receptors derive from a man aged 18 to 29 in good health. Some clones in this sample may be carry-over from other donors' samples.

The chain carries TRBV2 and TRBJ1-2; tentative D call: TRBD1 (6 bases). Germline V gives CDR1 SNHLY, CDR2 FYNNEI. Trimming took 2 bases from V and 7 from J, leaving 14 bases between them. CDR3 length: 14 residues. CDR3 sequence (DNA): TGTGCCAGCAGTGAAAGGGTGACAGGTAGTGGCTACACCTTC. This translates into CASSERVTGSGYTF.

The chain employs TRBV13 and TRBJ2-7; 8 bases line up with TRBD2. V lost 4 bases to trimming and J lost 0 bases; unmatched junction nucleotides: 5. The germline V gene encodes CDR1 PRHDT and CDR2 FYEKMQ (reference sequence). The CDR3 totals 15 residues. CDR3 sequence: CASSSLGRGSYEQYF. The CDR3, as DNA: TGTGCCAGCAGCTCCCTCGGGAGGGGCTCCTACGAGCAGTACTTC.

This clone appeared once. This rearrangement joins TRBV11-2 to TRBJ2-5; 10 bases are shared with TRBD2. The ends lost 1 base at V and 4 bases at J; junction bases unmatched: 3. The CDR3 totals 15 residues. From germline, CDR1 is SGHAT and CDR2 FQNNGV. As DNA, the CDR3 is TGTGCCAGCAGCTTAGCTAGCGGGAGCCGAGAGACCCAGTACTTC. Protein: CASSLASGSRETQYF.

This clone came up a few times. This specimen includes other DNA sequences encoding the same CDR3. The chain carries TRBV27 and TRBJ2-7; D might be TRBD2 (6 bases). V lost 5 bases, J lost 2 bases, and 10 bases lay in between. CDR1 MNHEY and CDR2 SMNVEV come from the germline V gene (reference sequence). This CDR3 spans 13 amino acids. The chain's CDR3 is CASSPGLPYEQYF. CDR3 bases: TGTGCCAGCAGTCCGGGACTTCCCTACGAGCAGTACTTC.

The rearrangement joins TRBV19 to TRBJ1-5; TRBD1 is a possible D gene (5 bases). The CDR3 spans 15 residues. Germline V lookup: CDR1 LNHDA, CDR2 SQIVND (reference sequence). V was clipped by 8 bases and J by 0 bases, with 14 bases between them. The DNA for the CDR3 is TGTGCCAGTCAAACCCTGGGGGGTAGCAATCAGCCCCAGCATTTT. It is translated as CASQTLGGSNQPQHF.

The chain recombines TRBV28 with TRBJ1-1, with unresolved D. Germline V gene sequence: CDR1 MDHEN, CDR2 SYDVKM. V lost 5 bases and J lost 6, with 19 bases in between. This CDR3 comprises 15 residues. In nucleotides, the CDR3 is TGTGCCAGCAGTACCAGGTATTTAGGGCGTCCTGAAGCTTTCTTT. This codes for CASSTRYLGRPEAFF.

This chain joins TRBV19 and TRBJ1-5; 8 bases are shared with TRBD1. V lost 0 bases and J lost 5; bases outside the gene matches: 9. Germline V gene sequence: CDR1 LNHDA, CDR2 SQIVND (reference sequence). This CDR3 contains 17 residues. CDR3 sequence (DNA): TGTGCCAGTAGTATAGAACCTTGGACAGGGCGAGATCAGCCCCAGCATTTT. Protein sequence: CASSIEPWTGRDQPQHF.

The chain recombines TRBV5-1 with TRBJ2-3, with D unresolved. Germline CDR1 and CDR2: SGHRS and YFSETQ. The CDR3 loop spans 14 amino acids. V was trimmed by 4 bases and J by 1 base, leaving 10 bases between them. DNA for the CDR3: TGCGCCAGCAGCCACTTCACCCGCACAGATACGCAGTATTTT. This translates into CASSHFTRTDTQYF.

The J gene is TRBJ2-6, the V gene TRBV4-1; D not resolved. V was cut by 0 bases and J by 3 bases, with 9 bases left in between. CDR1 and CDR2 (germline): MGHRA, YSYEKL. The CDR3 totals 16 residues. CDR3 in DNA: TGCGCCAGCAGCCAAGATTTAGGGTTTGGGGCCAACGTCCTGACTTTC. Protein: CASSQDLGFGANVLTF.

This clone showed up just once. The V gene is TRBV11-2, the J gene TRBJ2-6; 11 bases are a match to TRBD2. With 6 bases clipped from V and 0 bases from J, the junction kept 10 bases outside the gene matches. This CDR3 spans 19 amino acids. CDR1 SGHAT and CDR2 FQNNGV come from the germline V gene. CDR3: CASSYSGTSGFSGANVLTF. DNA of the CDR3: TGTGCCAGCAGTTACTCCGGGACTAGCGGATTCTCTGGGGCCAACGTCCTGACTTTC.

Comments on this clone: In the same sample, other DNA sequences code for this CDR3. The V and J genes are TRBV7-6 and TRBJ2-2; D is uncertain. The V gene's germline CDR1 is SGHVS and CDR2 FNYEAQ. Trimming pared 1 base from V and 1 base from J, leaving 4 bases between. This CDR3 contains 14 residues. This chain's CDR3 is CASSLGGNTGELFF. CDR3 coding DNA: TGTGCCAGCAGCTTAGGAGGGAACACCGGGGAGCTGTTTTTT. The entire variable domain, with the rest obtained from reference TRBV7-6 and TRBJ2-2, is as follows: GAGVSQSPRYKVTKRGQDVALRCDPISGHVSLYWYRQALGQGPEFLTYFNYEAQQDKSGLPNDRFSAERPEGSISTLTIQRTEQRDSAMYRCASSLGGNTGELFFGEGSRLTVL.

This clone was detected only once. This sequence joins TRBV7-8 and TRBJ1-5; no clear D. The germline V gene encodes CDR1 SGHVS and CDR2 FQNEAQ. V lost 2 bases and J lost 0, with 11 bases in between. This CDR3 is 16 amino acids long. CDR3 in amino acids: CASSLMSASSNQPQHF. The CDR3 nucleotides read TGTGCCAGCAGCTTAATGTCGGCCAGTAGCAATCAGCCCCAGCATTTT.

The chain joins TRBV5-1 to TRBJ2-2, with 8 bases lining up with TRBD1. V lost 4 bases to trimming and J lost 2 bases; unmatched junction nucleotides: 4. The CDR3 is 15 residues long. Per germline, CDR1 SGHRS and CDR2 YFSETQ. CDR3: CASSHRGDNTGELFF. In nucleotides, the CDR3 is TGCGCCAGCAGCCACAGGGGGGATAACACCGGGGAGCTGTTTTTT.

The V gene is TRBV5-1, the J gene TRBJ2-7; either TRBD1 or TRBD2 may supply D (5 bases each). Germline CDR1 is SGHRS and CDR2 is YFSETQ. V was pared by 6 bases and J by 0 bases, with 13 bases between. The CDR3 is 14 residues long. The CDR3 loop is CASISPGPSYEQYF. In DNA, the CDR3 is TGCGCCAGCATCTCTCCGGGACCCTCCTACGAGCAGTACTTC.

DNA of the CDR3: TGTGCCAGCAGCCCGAAAGCCCCGACAGGATACGAGCAGTACTTC. This sequence encodes CASSPKAPTGYEQYF. The V call is TRBV5-8, the J call TRBJ2-7; D is perhaps TRBD1 (6 bases). Germline CDR1 reads SGHTS; CDR2 reads YDEGEE. V lost 4 bases, J lost 4 bases, and 18 bases lay in between. This CDR3 region has 15 residues.

This clone was counted once. The chain has TRBV27 and TRBJ2-7; D might be TRBD1 or TRBD2, each matching 5 bases. The V end was cut by 3 bases, the J end by 4 bases, with 16 bases between. CDR1 MNHEY and CDR2 SMNVEV come from the germline V gene (reference sequence). This CDR3 is 15 amino acids long. DNA for the CDR3: TGTGCCAGCAGTTTCCGGCCGGGACGTGGGTACGAGCAGTACTTC. It is translated as CASSFRPGRGYEQYF.

V gene TRBV5-1 combines with J gene TRBJ2-7; unclear D gene. CDR3 size: 12 residues. The V end lost 6 bases, the J end lost 3 bases, and 10 bases lay between the germline ends. Germline V lookup: CDR1 SGHRS, CDR2 YFSETQ. The CDR3 region has the DNA TGCGCCAGCACCTCGGACGGCTACGAGCAGTACTTC. It translates to CASTSDGYEQYF. The variable domain in full, with the rest retrieved from reference TRBV5-1 and TRBJ2-7, is KAGVTQTPRYLIKTRGQQVTLSCSPISGHRSVSWYQQTPGQGLQFLFEYFSETQRNKGNFPGRFSGRQFSNSRSEMNVSTLELGDSALYLCASTSDGYEQYFGPGTRLTVT.

For the CDR3, the DNA is TGTGCCAGCAGCTTAGGGGGGTTCGGGAATCAGCCCCAGCATTTT. It yields the protein CASSLGGFGNQPQHF. The chain uses TRBV7-8 and TRBJ1-5; a possible D gene is TRBD1 (5 bases). The V and J ends lost 1 base and 4 bases respectively, with 11 bases between them. The CDR3 is 15 amino acids. Germline CDR1 is SGHVS and CDR2 is FQNEAQ.

This chain joins TRBV5-6 and TRBJ1-1; maybe TRBD1 (6 bases). CDR3 length: 15 residues. Germline loops: CDR1 SGHDT, CDR2 YYEEEE. The V gene lost 3 bases and the J gene lost 2 bases, with 14 bases spanning the gap. In nucleotides, the CDR3 is TGTGCCAGCAGCTGGGGGACACGACTTAACACTGAAGCTTTCTTT. Translation gives CASSWGTRLNTEAFF.

The chain joins TRBV19 to TRBJ1-1; D ambiguous. The germline V gene encodes CDR1 LNHDA and CDR2 SQIVND (reference sequence). The CDR3 spans 12 residues. Trimming stripped 6 bases from V and 5 bases from J, with 10 bases between. The DNA of the CDR3 is TGTGCCAGTAGGAATACAGAAACTGAAGCTTTCTTT. It is translated as CASRNTETEAFF.

This rearrangement joins TRBV2 to TRBJ2-7; TRBD1 agrees at 7 bases. Germline trimming cut 4 bases from V and 1 base from J; bases unmatched to any gene: 7. Looked up from germline, CDR1 is SNHLY and CDR2 is FYNNEI. The CDR3 spans 15 residues. CDR3 sequence reads: CASSVHRTGSYEQYF. The CDR3 DNA is TGTGCCAGCAGTGTTCACCGGACAGGATCCTACGAGCAGTACTTC.

This chain joins TRBV11-2 and TRBJ2-7; 9 nucleotides match TRBD2. Per the germline V gene, CDR1 is SGHAT and CDR2 is FQNNGV. J was trimmed by 7 bases and V by 5 bases; bases with no gene match: 24. The CDR3 runs to 19 residues. The CDR3 region is CASSGVAGVLGALFSEQYF. In DNA form, the CDR3 reads TGTGCCAGCAGCGGGGTAGCGGGAGTTTTGGGAGCTCTTTTCTCTGAGCAGTACTTC.

V and J are TRBV28 and TRBJ2-3; the match to TRBD2 covers 13 bases. Trimming cost V 5 bases and J 2 bases; bases outside gene matches: 13. CDR3 size: 19 residues. CDR1 MDHEN and CDR2 SYDVKM come from the germline V gene. The CDR3 coding sequence is TGTGCCAGCAGTATCGGACTAGCGGGAGTTCCGGGGGCCACAGATACGCAGTATTTT. It codes for CASSIGLAGVPGATDTQYF.

The rearrangement uses TRBV20-1 and TRBJ1-2; unclear D gene. V lost 7 bases, J lost 4 bases, and 10 bases lay in between. The CDR3 sequence is 11 residues long. Looked up from germline, CDR1 is DFQATT and CDR2 is SNEGSKA (reference sequence). The CDR3 DNA sequence: TGCAGTGGTAGCGGCGTCTATGGCTACACCTTC. Residues: CSGSGVYGYTF.

The chain carries TRBV19 and TRBJ2-7, with no clear D. In germline, CDR1 is LNHDA, CDR2 SQIVND (reference sequence). The ends were cut back, 8 bases at V and 6 bases at J, with 17 bases in the middle. The CDR3 runs 13 residues. The CDR3, as DNA: TGTGCCAGTTCACCCGGGCCCGCATTCGAGCAGTACTTC. Amino acid sequence: CASSPGPAFEQYF. Full variable domain (missing parts from reference TRBV19 and TRBJ2-7): DGGITQSPKYLFRKEGQNVTLSCEQNLNHDAMYWYRQDPGQGLRLIYYSQIVNDFQKGDIAEGYSVSREKKESFPLTVTSAQKNPTAFYLCASSPGPAFEQYFGPGTRLTVT.

The chain combines TRBV28 with TRBJ2-7; TRBD1 matches 7 bases. The CDR3 is 14 residues long. J lost 3 bases, V lost 6 bases, and 8 bases had no gene match. Germline loops: CDR1 MDHEN, CDR2 SYDVKM. The CDR3 DNA is TGTGCCAGCAGCGCACAGGGGCGAAGCTACGAGCAGTACTTC. The encoded protein is CASSAQGRSYEQYF.

The chain uses TRBV9 and TRBJ2-1, with 10 bases lining up with TRBD2. Germline V gene sequence: CDR1 SGDLS, CDR2 YYNGEE. The CDR3 loop spans 14 amino acids. With 3 bases clipped from V and 7 bases from J, the junction kept 4 bases outside the gene matches. DNA for the CDR3: TGTGCCAGCAGCGCTAGCGGGAGTAGGAATGAGCAGTTCTTC. Its translation is CASSASGSRNEQFF.

V is TRBV7-2 and J is TRBJ2-1; D gene unclear. In germline, CDR1 is SGHTA, CDR2 FQGNSA. The germline V and J ends were trimmed by 1 base and 9 bases, with 10 bases remaining between them. CDR3 length: 13 amino acids. CDR3: CASSLVPGTEQFF. CDR3 coding DNA: TGTGCCAGCAGCTTAGTTCCAGGTACTGAGCAGTTCTTC.

The chain couples TRBV11-2 to TRBJ1-2; no clear D gene. Per germline, CDR1 SGHAT and CDR2 FQNNGV. The CDR3 is 12 residues long. V lost 1 base and J lost 8, with 8 bases in between. DNA for the CDR3: TGTGCCAGCAGCTTAGGTAAACAGGGCTACACCTTC. Translated, it gives CASSLGKQGYTF.

The genes are TRBV27 and TRBJ2-1; 13 positions match TRBD2. The CDR3 consists of 14 residues. With V trimmed by 3 bases and J by 15 bases, 8 bases remained unmatched. CDR1 MNHEY and CDR2 SMNVEV come from the germline V gene (reference sequence). The CDR3 sequence: CASSFSGLAGNAFF. The CDR3, as DNA: TGTGCCAGCAGTTTCTCGGGACTAGCGGGAAACGCGTTCTTC.

The rearrangement uses TRBV29-1 and TRBJ2-7; D unclear. The CDR3 sequence is 14 residues long. CDR1 is SQVTM, CDR2 ANQGSEA, per germline. V was cut by 8 bases and J by 2 bases, with 19 bases left in between. The chain's CDR3 is CSPPPRSVPYEQYF. CDR3 nucleotides: TGCAGCCCACCCCCCAGGTCTGTCCCCTACGAGCAGTACTTC.

This clone was detected only a few times. The same CDR3 arises from other DNA sequences in this sample as well. This chain links TRBV11-2 with TRBJ2-5, with no clear D. V was pared by 1 base and J by 4 bases, with 1 base between. The CDR3 covers 11 residues. Germline V gene data show CDR1 as SGHAT and CDR2 as FQNNGV. This CDR3 is CASSLGETQYF. CDR3 nucleotides: TGTGCCAGCAGCTTAGGAGAGACCCAGTACTTC.